The rows below give T cell receptor beta chains drawn from one sample of a study of T cell repertoires in cytomegalovirus infection. MiXCR, run by TCRdb on the reads, gives a single entry per CDR3 protein. The data hold some 940,000 distinct CDR3 sequences, with around 29% observed a single time. Which antigens these TCRs recognize remains unknown. The source was cultured CD8+ T cells from PBMCs, collected from culture after CMV antigen stimulation. The origin of the receptors is a human donor in good health (CMV status not recorded). Some clones in this sample may be carry-over from other donors' samples. Each CDR3 is given with its conserved first and last residue. D genes are given only for firm matches. For some rows the clone size is stated as once, few or many, or as a class when expanded; others skip it.

D gene: TRBD1
clone size: many
V gene: TRBV7-6
J gene: TRBJ1-2
CDR3 DNA: TGTGCCAGCAGCACCGACAGGGGGGACGGTGGCTACACCTTC
CDR3 protein: CASSTDRGDGGYTF

D gene: NA
clone size: NA
V gene: TRBV4-3
J gene: TRBJ2-1
CDR3 DNA: TGCGCCAGCAGCCAAGATTCCGACGATGAGCAGTTCTTC
CDR3 protein: CASSQDSDDEQFF

D gene: NA
clone size: NA
V gene: TRBV12-3/TRBV12-4
J gene: TRBJ1-1
CDR3 DNA: TGTGCCAGCAGGACGACGGGGAACACTGAAGCTTTCTTT
CDR3 protein: CASRTTGNTEAFF

D gene: NA
clone size: NA
V gene: TRBV19
J gene: TRBJ1-1
CDR3 DNA: TGTGCCAGTAGCATCGGGCCGCAGGGGACTGAAGCTTTCTTT
CDR3 protein: CASSIGPQGTEAFF

D gene: TRBD1
clone size: few
V gene: TRBV6-2/TRBV6-3
J gene: TRBJ2-1
CDR3 DNA: TGTGCCAGCAGTTACTCCGGGACAGGGGTCAATGAGCAGTTCTTC
CDR3 protein: CASSYSGTGVNEQFF

D gene: TRBD1
clone size: NA
V gene: TRBV6-1
J gene: TRBJ1-3
CDR3 DNA: TGTGCCAGCAGTGGGGACAGGGTGGGAAACACCATATATTTT
CDR3 protein: CASSGDRVGNTIYF

D gene: NA
clone size: few
V gene: TRBV10-2
J gene: TRBJ2-3
CDR3 DNA: TGCGCCAGCGGTTGGGCAGGCCTTAGGGATACGCAGTATTTT
CDR3 protein: CASGWAGLRDTQYF

D gene: NA
clone size: NA
V gene: TRBV6-1
J gene: TRBJ1-1
CDR3 DNA: TGTGCCAGCAGTGCGACCTGGCCGAACACTGAAGCTTTCTTT
CDR3 protein: CASSATWPNTEAFF

D gene: TRBD1
clone size: NA
V gene: TRBV6-5
J gene: TRBJ2-6
CDR3 DNA: TGTGCCAGCACCGACTTGAGAGGAAGGGACAGGGGAGACTCTGGGGCCAACGTCCTGACTTTC
CDR3 protein: CASTDLRGRDRGDSGANVLTF

D gene: NA
clone size: few
V gene: TRBV12-3/TRBV12-4
J gene: TRBJ2-2
CDR3 DNA: TGTGCCAGCAGTCCCCAAGAGACAGCTAACACCGGGGAGCTGTTTTTT
CDR3 protein: CASSPQETANTGELFF